The T cell receptor beta chain described here comes from a study of metastatic and nonmetastatic thyroid tumors. Study details: Samples came from malignant and benign thyroid patients, and repertoires were compared across blood and tumor or nodule tissue.

No patient had received any treatment before thyroid surgery. As for this clone: Its antigen is unknown.

Regarding the study as a whole: It was reportedly found that TCR beta diversity was significantly higher in malignant thyroid tumors than in benign nodules, a difference seen in both blood and tumor samples.

V was cut by 0 bases and J by 3 bases, with 10 bases left in between. The germline gives CDR1 WNHNN, CDR2 SYGVQD (reference sequence). The CDR3 consists of 15 residues. Original methodology: Between-group CDR3 differences, defined by clinicopathological status, yielded a distant-metastasis classifier for papillary thyroid cancer. Via MiXCR, TCRdb re-called the PCR reads. These V and J calls originate from TCRdb's pipeline instead of the authors' own analysis. The table shows about 39,000 clones, with approximately 20% occurring only once. Sequenced sample: blood. The source of this sequence is a female donor with papillary thyroid cancer or a benign thyroid nodule (not recorded which). Some clones in this sample may be carry-over from other donors' samples. The chain uses TRBV10-1 and TRBJ2-3; maybe TRBD2 (5 bases). The CDR3 bases are TGCGCCAGCAGTGAGTCGGGAGTTGGAACAGATACGCAGTATTTT. It yields the protein CASSESGVGTDTQYF.